Each of the 22 T cell receptor beta chains below was sequenced from the same sample in a study of graft-versus-host responses after intestinal transplantation. Assay: immunoSEQ multiplex PCR; the TCRdb copy retains only in-frame clones and omits some. The sample has around 71,000 clones; around 90% are singletons. The sample in question was bone marrow, obtained 700 to 850 days after intestinal transplantation. These receptors came from a human patient who received an intestinal transplant, so some T cells may come from the graft donor.

The chain uses TRBV6-6 and TRBJ2-7; TRBD1 or TRBD2 may be the D gene (5 bases each). Germline V CDR1 and CDR2: MNHNY, SVGAGI (reference sequence). V was clipped by 4 bases and J by 1 base, with 11 bases between them. This CDR3 has 14 residues. The DNA for the CDR3 is TGTGCCAGCAGTTTAGAGGGGCAATCCTACGAGCAGTACTTC. It specifies CASSLEGQSYEQYF.

The gene calls are TRBV7-7 and TRBJ2-5, with TRBD2 identical over 11 bases. Trimming removed 1 base from V and 2 bases from J; junction bases left unmatched: 0. The CDR3 is 15 residues long. From germline, CDR1 is SSHAT and CDR2 FNYEAQ (reference sequence). The CDR3 sequence is CASSLGTSGQETQYF. The CDR3, as DNA: TGTGCCAGCAGCTTAGGGACTAGCGGGCAAGAGACCCAGTACTTC.

The chain has TRBV14 and TRBJ2-1, with no clear D. V lost 0 bases and J 3 bases, leaving 6 bases between the germline ends. The CDR3 consists of 14 residues. CDR1 is SGHDN and CDR2 is FVKESK in the germline V gene. CDR3 amino acids: CASSQELVYNEQFF. CDR3 DNA: TGTGCCAGCAGCCAAGAGCTAGTCTACAATGAGCAGTTCTTC.

For the CDR3, the DNA is TGCAGTGCCACAGACAATGAGCAGTTCTTC. Encoded protein: CSATDNEQFF. The chain uses TRBV20-1 and TRBJ2-1; no clear D. V lost 6 bases to trimming and J lost 5 bases, with 5 bases between them. The CDR3 totals 10 residues. Germline CDR1 DFQATT, CDR2 SNEGSKA (reference sequence).

The rearrangement uses TRBV5-4 and TRBJ1-1; D possibly corresponds to TRBD1 (5 bases). The CDR3 is made up of 14 amino acids. Trimming cost V 10 bases and J 11 bases, with 27 bases left between them. Germline assignment: CDR1 SGHNT and CDR2 YYREEE (reference sequence). For the CDR3, the DNA is TGTGCCCCCGGGGGACCCTTGCTAAAGGAAGGGGCTTTCTTT. Its translation is CAPGGPLLKEGAFF.

This sequence joins TRBV12-5 and TRBJ1-1; D is unclear. This CDR3 region has 15 residues. Germline CDR1 and CDR2: LGHNT and FRNRAP. Trimming took 4 bases from V and 1 from J, leaving 13 bases between them. CDR3 nucleotides: TGTGCTAGTGGTTCTCAGGTCGGTGGGAACACTGAAGCTTTCTTT. This sequence encodes CASGSQVGGNTEAFF.

CDR3 sequence reads: CASSLATTANTGELFF. DNA for the CDR3: TGCGCCAGCAGCTTGGCCACGACCGCGAACACCGGGGAGCTGTTTTTT. This chain joins TRBV5-1 and TRBJ2-2; D unclear. The germline V gene encodes CDR1 SGHRS and CDR2 YFSETQ. Between the trimmed V and J ends, which lost 0 bases and 0 bases, there was a span of 9 bases. The CDR3 sequence is 16 residues long.

This rearrangement joins TRBV6-5 to TRBJ1-5; a weak D match, TRBD1 (6 bases). The length of the CDR3 is 16 residues. CDR1 is MNHEY, CDR2 SVGAGI, per germline. V was cut by 2 bases and J by 3 bases, with 14 bases left in between. The CDR3 bases are TGTGCCAGCAGTTACAGGCAGGGGACCCCCAATCAGCCCCAGCATTTT. It translates to CASSYRQGTPNQPQHF.

CDR3 amino acids: CASSLIAGGNTDTQYF. The CDR3 coding sequence is TGTGCCAGCAGCCTAATAGCGGGAGGTAACACAGATACGCAGTATTTT. This rearrangement joins TRBV11-1 to TRBJ2-3, with 10 positions matching TRBD2. CDR3 size: 16 residues. Germline loops: CDR1 SGHAT, CDR2 FQDESV (reference sequence). After removal of 5 bases from V and 2 bases from J, the junction contained 7 bases not matched to a gene.

The chain has TRBV19 and TRBJ2-3; maybe TRBD1 (6 bases). The CDR3 totals 14 residues. The ends were cut back, 4 bases at V and 14 bases at J, with 22 bases in the middle. Germline V gives CDR1 LNHDA, CDR2 SQIVND (reference sequence). The CDR3 sequence: CASSRTTGSPGPYF. CDR3 bases: TGTGCCAGTAGTAGGACCACAGGGAGTCCGGGACCGTATTTT.

J is TRBJ2-7 and V is TRBV11-2; D is unclear. In germline, CDR1 is SGHAT, CDR2 FQNNGV. V was cut by 5 bases and J by 7 bases, with 9 bases left in between. The length of the CDR3 is 11 residues. CDR3: CASSPTNEQYF. As DNA, the CDR3 is TGTGCCAGCAGCCCTACGAATGAGCAGTACTTC.

This clone has a single count. The chain joins TRBV5-1 to TRBJ1-2; 7 bases match TRBD1. CDR1 and CDR2 from the germline V gene are SGHRS and YFSETQ. With 4 bases clipped from V and 8 bases from J, the junction kept 8 bases outside the gene matches. The CDR3 has 13 residues. CDR3 sequence: CASSVQGEVGYTF. CDR3 bases: TGCGCCAGCAGCGTTCAGGGGGAGGTCGGCTACACCTTC.

The V call is TRBV2, the J call TRBJ1-2; maybe TRBD1 (5 bases). V was trimmed by 2 bases and J by 1 base, leaving 5 bases between them. CDR3 length: 13 amino acids. The germline gives CDR1 SNHLY, CDR2 FYNNEI. This chain's CDR3 is CASSEQGNYGYTF. The CDR3 region has the DNA TGTGCCAGCAGTGAACAGGGTAACTATGGCTACACCTTC.

The CDR3 DNA sequence: TGTGCCAGCAGTCACCCCGACGGGAACACTGAAGCTTTCTTT. Translating gives CASSHPDGNTEAFF. J is TRBJ1-1 and V is TRBV6-6; D ambiguous. The CDR3 is 14 amino acids. CDR1 and CDR2 (germline): MNHNY, SVGAGI (reference sequence). The ends were cut back, 5 bases at V and 1 base at J, with 11 bases in the middle.

Only a few counts were recorded for this clone. The J gene is TRBJ1-6, the V gene TRBV12-5; 9 nucleotides align to TRBD1. Germline lookup yields CDR1 LGHNT and CDR2 FRNRAP. This CDR3 is built from 14 residues. V gave up 5 bases and J gave up 7 bases; unmatched junction bases: 3. The DNA of the CDR3 is TGTGCTAGTGGTACAGGGACAGGGAATTCACCCCTCCACTTT. Its protein product is CASGTGTGNSPLHF.

This chain connects TRBV25-1 to TRBJ1-1; no reliable D call. CDR3 size: 13 residues. Germline CDR1 and CDR2: MGHDK and SYGVNS. The ends were cut back, 6 bases at V and 11 bases at J, with 19 bases in the middle. CDR3 protein: CASSPRTELLAFF. The CDR3 region has the DNA TGTGCCAGCAGCCCTCGAACCGAGCTACTTGCTTTCTTT.

V gene TRBV18 combines with J gene TRBJ2-4; 8 nucleotides agree with TRBD1. Per the germline V gene, CDR1 is KGHSH and CDR2 is LQKENI. The CDR3 is made up of 14 amino acids. V lost 4 bases to trimming and J lost 7 bases; unmatched junction nucleotides: 6. CDR3 loop: CASSRPDRGNIQYF. DNA of the CDR3: TGTGCCAGCTCACGACCAGACAGGGGCAACATTCAGTACTTC.

The chain carries TRBV7-9 and TRBJ2-2; D uncertain. CDR3 length: 17 residues. V was clipped by 5 bases and J by 1 base, with 17 bases between them. Looked up from germline, CDR1 is SEHNR and CDR2 is FQNEAQ (reference sequence). DNA for the CDR3: TGTGCCAGCAGCCACCGCCCCTCGGAGTTGAACACCGGGGAGCTGTTTTTT. Translating it yields CASSHRPSELNTGELFF.

The chain's CDR3 is CASGLALTGLVSNQPQHF. The CDR3 DNA sequence: TGTGCTAGTGGTTTGGCTCTGACAGGGTTGGTATCTAATCAGCCCCAGCATTTT. The gene calls are TRBV12-5 and TRBJ1-5, with 7 positions matching TRBD1. Germline CDR1 LGHNT, CDR2 FRNRAP. The junction had 13 bases not matched to a gene; V was cut back by 1 base and J by 4 bases. The CDR3 loop spans 18 amino acids.

The CDR3 sequence: CASSHFPLGPAYEQYF. Written as DNA, the CDR3 is TGCGCCAGCAGCCATTTTCCCCTAGGCCCCGCCTACGAGCAGTACTTC. The chain is built from TRBV4-1 and TRBJ2-7; D is ambiguous. Germline V gene sequence: CDR1 MGHRA, CDR2 YSYEKL. The CDR3 runs 16 residues. The ends were cut back, 3 bases at V and 2 bases at J, with 17 bases in the middle.

This clone was found once. The rearrangement links TRBV30 to TRBJ2-1, with TRBD2 matching over 8 bases. J gave up 2 bases and V 0 bases, and 6 bases lay outside the gene matches. CDR1 GTSNPN and CDR2 SVGIG come from the germline V gene (reference sequence). The CDR3 consists of 16 residues. The CDR3 DNA reads as TGTGCCTGGAGTGTCGGTAGCGGGACCCCCTACAATGAGCAGTTCTTC. Translation: CAWSVGSGTPYNEQFF.

This sequence joins TRBV2 and TRBJ1-2; the D is unclear. The length of the CDR3 is 13 residues. V gave up 6 bases and J gave up 8 bases, with 16 bases separating them. Germline V CDR1 and CDR2: SNHLY, FYNNEI. The CDR3 protein is CASRGPGERGYTF. The CDR3 nucleotides are TGTGCCAGCAGGGGCCCCGGGGAGCGGGGCTACACCTTC.